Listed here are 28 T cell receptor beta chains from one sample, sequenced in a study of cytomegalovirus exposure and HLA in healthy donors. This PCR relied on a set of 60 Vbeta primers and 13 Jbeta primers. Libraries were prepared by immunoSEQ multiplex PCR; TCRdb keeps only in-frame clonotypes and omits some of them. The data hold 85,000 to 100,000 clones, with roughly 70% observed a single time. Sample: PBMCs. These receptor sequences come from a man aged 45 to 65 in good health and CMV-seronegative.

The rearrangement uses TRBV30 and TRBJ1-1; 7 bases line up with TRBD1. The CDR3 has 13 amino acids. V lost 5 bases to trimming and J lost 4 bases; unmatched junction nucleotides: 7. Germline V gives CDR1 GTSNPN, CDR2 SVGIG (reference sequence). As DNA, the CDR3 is TGTGCCTGGGGCCGGGACAGTGTCACTGAAGCTTTCTTT. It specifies CAWGRDSVTEAFF.

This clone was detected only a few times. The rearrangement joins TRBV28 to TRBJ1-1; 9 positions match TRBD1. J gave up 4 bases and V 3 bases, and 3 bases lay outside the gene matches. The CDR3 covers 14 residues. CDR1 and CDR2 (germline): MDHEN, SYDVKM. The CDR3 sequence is CASSFSTGGTEAFF. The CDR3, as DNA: TGTGCCAGCAGTTTCTCGACAGGGGGCACTGAAGCTTTCTTT. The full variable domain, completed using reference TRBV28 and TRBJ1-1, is DVKVTQSSRYLVKRTGEKVFLECVQDMDHENMFWYRQDPGLGLRLIYFSYDVKMKEKGDIPEGYSVSREKKERFSLILESASTNQTSMYLCASSFSTGGTEAFFGQGTRLTVV.

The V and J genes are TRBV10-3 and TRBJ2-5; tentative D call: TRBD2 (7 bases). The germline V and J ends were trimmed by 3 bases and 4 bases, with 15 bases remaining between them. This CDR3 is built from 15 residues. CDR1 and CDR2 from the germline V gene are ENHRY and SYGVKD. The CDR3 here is CAISEGRGGRETQYF. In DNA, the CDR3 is TGTGCCATCAGTGAAGGAAGGGGGGGGAGAGAGACCCAGTACTTC.

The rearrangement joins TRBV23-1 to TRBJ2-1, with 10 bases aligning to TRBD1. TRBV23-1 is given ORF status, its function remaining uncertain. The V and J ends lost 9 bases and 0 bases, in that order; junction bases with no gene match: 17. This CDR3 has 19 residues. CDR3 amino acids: CASEYDRGRVPGSYNEQFF. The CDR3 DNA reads TGCGCCAGTGAGTACGACAGGGGGCGCGTACCTGGCTCCTACAATGAGCAGTTCTTC.

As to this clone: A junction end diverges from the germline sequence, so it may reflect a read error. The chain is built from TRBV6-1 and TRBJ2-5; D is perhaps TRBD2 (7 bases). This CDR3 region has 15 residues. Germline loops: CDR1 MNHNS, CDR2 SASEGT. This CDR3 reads CASRDWEGTQGTQYF. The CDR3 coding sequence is TGTGCCAGCAGAGACTGGGAGGGGACACAAGGGACCCAGTACTTC.

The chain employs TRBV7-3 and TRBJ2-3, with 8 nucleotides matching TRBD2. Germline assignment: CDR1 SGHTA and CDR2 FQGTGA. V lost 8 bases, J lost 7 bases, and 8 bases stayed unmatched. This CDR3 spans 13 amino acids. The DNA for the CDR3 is TGTGCCAGCGCAGCGGGAGTTGAGTATACGCAGTATTTT. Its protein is CASAAGVEYTQYF.

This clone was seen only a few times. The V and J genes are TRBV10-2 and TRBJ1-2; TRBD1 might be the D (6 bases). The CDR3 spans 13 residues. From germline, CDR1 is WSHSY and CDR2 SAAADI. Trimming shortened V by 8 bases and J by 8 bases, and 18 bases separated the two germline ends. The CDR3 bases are TGCGCCAGCTCGGACGGGACAATTAACGGCTACACCTTC. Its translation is CASSDGTINGYTF.

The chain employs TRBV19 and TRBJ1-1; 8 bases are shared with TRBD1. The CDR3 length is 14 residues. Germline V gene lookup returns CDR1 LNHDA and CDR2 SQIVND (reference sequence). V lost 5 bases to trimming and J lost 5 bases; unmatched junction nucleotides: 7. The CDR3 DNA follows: TGTGCCAGTAGTTCAGGGGGCGCGGCAACTGAAGCTTTCTTT. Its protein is CASSSGGAATEAFF.

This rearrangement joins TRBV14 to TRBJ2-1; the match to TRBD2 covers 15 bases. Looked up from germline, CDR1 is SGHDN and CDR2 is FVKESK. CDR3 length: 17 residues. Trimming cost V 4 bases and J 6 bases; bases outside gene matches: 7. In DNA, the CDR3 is TGTGCCAGCAGCCTCCACAGGACTAGCGGGAGGGGCAATGAGCAGTTCTTC. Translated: CASSLHRTSGRGNEQFF.

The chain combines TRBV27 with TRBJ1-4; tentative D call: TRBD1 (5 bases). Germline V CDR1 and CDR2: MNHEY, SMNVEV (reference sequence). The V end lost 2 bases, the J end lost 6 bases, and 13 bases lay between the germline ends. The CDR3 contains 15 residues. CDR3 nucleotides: TGTGCCAGCAGTTTAAGTTCGGGGGGTGATGAAAAACTGTTTTTT. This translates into CASSLSSGGDEKLFF. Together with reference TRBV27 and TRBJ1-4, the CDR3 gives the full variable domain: EAQVTQNPRYLITVTGKKLTVTCSQNMNHEYMSWYRQDPGLGLRQIYYSMNVEVTDKGDVPEGYKVSRKEKRNFPLILESPSPNQTSLYFCASSLSSGGDEKLFFGSGTQLSVL.

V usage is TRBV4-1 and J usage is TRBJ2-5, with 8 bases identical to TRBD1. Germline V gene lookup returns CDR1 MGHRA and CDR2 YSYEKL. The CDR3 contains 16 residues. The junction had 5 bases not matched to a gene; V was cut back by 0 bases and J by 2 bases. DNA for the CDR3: TGCGCCAGCAGCCAAGACTCAGGGGGCCTTCAAGAGACCCAGTACTTC. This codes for CASSQDSGGLQETQYF.

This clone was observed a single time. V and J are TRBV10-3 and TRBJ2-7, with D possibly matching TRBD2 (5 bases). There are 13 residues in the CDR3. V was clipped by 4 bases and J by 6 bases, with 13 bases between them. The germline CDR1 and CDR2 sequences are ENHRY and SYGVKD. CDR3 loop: CAISARDLAEQYV. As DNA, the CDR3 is TGTGCCATCAGTGCCCGGGATCTGGCCGAGCAGTACGTC.

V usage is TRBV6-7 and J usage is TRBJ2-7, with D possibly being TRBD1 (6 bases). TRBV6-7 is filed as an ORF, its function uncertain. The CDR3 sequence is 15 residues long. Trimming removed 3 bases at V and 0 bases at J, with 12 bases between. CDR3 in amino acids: CASSYDRPYSYEQYV. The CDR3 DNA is TGTGCCAGCAGTTATGACAGGCCTTACTCCTACGAGCAGTACGTC.

CDR3 loop: CASRLSGGPDGYTF. In nucleotides, the CDR3 is TGTGCCAGCAGATTAAGTGGGGGCCCGGATGGCTACACCTTC. The V and J genes are TRBV6-6 and TRBJ1-2; TRBD1 is a possible D gene (6 bases). The CDR3 extends over 14 amino acids. CDR1 MNHNY and CDR2 SVGAGI come from the germline V gene (reference sequence). Trimming took off 6 bases at V and 6 bases at J, with 17 bases between the two ends.

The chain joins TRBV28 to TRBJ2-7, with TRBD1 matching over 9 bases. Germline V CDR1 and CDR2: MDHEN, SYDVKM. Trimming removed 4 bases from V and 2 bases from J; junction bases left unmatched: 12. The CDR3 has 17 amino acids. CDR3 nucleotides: TGTGCCAGCAGTTCCCCACTCCTACAGGGGGCGGCCTACGAGCAGTACTTC. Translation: CASSSPLLQGAAYEQYF.

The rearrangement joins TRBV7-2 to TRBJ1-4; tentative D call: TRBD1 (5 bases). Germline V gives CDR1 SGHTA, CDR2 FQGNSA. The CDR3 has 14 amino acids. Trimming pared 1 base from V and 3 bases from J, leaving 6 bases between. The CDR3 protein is CASSLGGSNEKLFF. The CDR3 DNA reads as TGTGCCAGCAGCTTAGGGGGCTCTAATGAAAAACTGTTTTTT.

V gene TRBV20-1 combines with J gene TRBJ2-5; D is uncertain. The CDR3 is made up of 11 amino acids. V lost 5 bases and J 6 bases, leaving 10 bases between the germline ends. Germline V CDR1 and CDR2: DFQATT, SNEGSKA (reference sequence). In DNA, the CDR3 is TGCAGTGCTCTAACCGTGAAGACCCAGTACTTC. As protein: CSALTVKTQYF.

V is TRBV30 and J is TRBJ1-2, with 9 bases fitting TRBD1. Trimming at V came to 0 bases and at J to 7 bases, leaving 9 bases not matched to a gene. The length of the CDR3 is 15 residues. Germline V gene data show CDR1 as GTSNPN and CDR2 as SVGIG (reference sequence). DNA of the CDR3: TGTGCCTGGAGTGTACGGGGAACAGGGGGCATTGGCTACACCTTC. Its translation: CAWSVRGTGGIGYTF.

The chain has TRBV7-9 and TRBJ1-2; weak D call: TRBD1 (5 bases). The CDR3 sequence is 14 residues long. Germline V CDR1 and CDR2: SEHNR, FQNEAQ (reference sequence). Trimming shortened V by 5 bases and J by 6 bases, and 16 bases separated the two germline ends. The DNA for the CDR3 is TGTGCCAGCAGCCCCGGGGGTACCCAACATGGCTACACCTTC. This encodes CASSPGGTQHGYTF.

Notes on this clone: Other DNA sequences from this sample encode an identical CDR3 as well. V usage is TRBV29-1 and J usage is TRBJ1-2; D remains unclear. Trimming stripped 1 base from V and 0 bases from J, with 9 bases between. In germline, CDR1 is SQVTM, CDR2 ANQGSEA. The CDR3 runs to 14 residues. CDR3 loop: CSVEGRGSNYGYTF. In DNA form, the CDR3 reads TGCAGCGTTGAAGGGAGAGGGTCTAACTATGGCTACACCTTC.

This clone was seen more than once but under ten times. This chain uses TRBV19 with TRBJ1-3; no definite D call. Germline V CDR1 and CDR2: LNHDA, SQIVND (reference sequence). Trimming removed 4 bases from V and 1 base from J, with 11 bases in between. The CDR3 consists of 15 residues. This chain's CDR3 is CASSTLAPSGNTIYF. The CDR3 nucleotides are TGTGCCAGTAGTACTCTGGCCCCTTCTGGAAACACCATATATTTT.

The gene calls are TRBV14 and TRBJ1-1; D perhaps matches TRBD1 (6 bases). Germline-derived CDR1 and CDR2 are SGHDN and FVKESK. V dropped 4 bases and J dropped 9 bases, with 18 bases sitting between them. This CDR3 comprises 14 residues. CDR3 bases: TGTGCCAGCAGCCGAACCACACCGGGACAACAAGCTTTCTTT. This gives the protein CASSRTTPGQQAFF.

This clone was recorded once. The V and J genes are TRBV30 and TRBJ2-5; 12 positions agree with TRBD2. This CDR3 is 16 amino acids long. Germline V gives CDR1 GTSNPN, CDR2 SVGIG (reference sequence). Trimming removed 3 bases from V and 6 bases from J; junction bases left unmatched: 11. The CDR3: CAWSKALAGGIKTQYF. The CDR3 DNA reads TGTGCCTGGAGCAAAGCCCTAGCGGGGGGGATCAAGACCCAGTACTTC.

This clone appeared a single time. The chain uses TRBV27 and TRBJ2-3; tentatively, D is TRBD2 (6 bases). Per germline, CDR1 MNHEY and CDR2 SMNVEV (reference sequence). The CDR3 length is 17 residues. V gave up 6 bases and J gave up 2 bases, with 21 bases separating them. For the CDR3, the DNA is TGTGCCAGCAGCTCCCCCACGGGGGAACGTCACACAGATACGCAGTATTTT. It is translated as CASSSPTGERHTDTQYF.

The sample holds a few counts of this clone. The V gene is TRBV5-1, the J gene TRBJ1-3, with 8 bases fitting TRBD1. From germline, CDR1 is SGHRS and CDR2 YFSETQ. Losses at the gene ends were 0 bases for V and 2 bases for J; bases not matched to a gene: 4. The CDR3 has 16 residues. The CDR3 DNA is TGCGCCAGCAGCTTGGTCCCACAGGGGGCTGGAAACACCATATATTTT. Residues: CASSLVPQGAGNTIYF.

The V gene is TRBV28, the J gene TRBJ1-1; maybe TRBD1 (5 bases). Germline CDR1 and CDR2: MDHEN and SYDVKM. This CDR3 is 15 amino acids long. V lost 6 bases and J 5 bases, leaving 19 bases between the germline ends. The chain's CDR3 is CASRSVMEGRTEAFF. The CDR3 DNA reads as TGTGCCAGCAGATCCGTTATGGAGGGGAGGACTGAAGCTTTCTTT.

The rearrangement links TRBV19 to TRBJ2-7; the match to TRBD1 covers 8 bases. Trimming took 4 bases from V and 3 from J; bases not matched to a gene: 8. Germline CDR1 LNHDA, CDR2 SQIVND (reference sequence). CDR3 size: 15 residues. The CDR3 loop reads CASSKAGQGNYEQYF. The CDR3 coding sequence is TGTGCCAGTAGTAAAGCCGGACAGGGCAACTACGAGCAGTACTTC.

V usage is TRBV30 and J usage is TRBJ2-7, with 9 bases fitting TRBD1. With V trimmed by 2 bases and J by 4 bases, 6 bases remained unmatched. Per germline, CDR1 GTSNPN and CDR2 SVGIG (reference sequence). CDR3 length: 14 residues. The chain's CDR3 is CAWSSADRGYEQYV. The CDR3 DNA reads TGTGCCTGGAGTTCTGCGGACAGGGGATACGAGCAGTACGTC.